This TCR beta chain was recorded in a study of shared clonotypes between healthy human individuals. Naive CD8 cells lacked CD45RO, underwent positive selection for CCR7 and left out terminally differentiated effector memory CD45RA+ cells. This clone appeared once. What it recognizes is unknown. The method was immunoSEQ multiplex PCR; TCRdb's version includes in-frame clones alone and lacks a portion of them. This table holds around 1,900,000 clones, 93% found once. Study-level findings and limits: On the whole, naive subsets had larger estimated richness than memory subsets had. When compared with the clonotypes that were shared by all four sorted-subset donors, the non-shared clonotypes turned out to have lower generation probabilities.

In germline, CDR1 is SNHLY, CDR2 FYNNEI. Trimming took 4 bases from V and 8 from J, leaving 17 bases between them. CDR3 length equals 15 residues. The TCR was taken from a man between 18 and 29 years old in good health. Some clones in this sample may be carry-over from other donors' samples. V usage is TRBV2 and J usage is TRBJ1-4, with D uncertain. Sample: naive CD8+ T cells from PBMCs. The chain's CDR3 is CASSGIVLMGEKLFF. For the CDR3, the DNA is TGTGCCAGCAGTGGAATAGTATTAATGGGGGAAAAACTGTTTTTT.